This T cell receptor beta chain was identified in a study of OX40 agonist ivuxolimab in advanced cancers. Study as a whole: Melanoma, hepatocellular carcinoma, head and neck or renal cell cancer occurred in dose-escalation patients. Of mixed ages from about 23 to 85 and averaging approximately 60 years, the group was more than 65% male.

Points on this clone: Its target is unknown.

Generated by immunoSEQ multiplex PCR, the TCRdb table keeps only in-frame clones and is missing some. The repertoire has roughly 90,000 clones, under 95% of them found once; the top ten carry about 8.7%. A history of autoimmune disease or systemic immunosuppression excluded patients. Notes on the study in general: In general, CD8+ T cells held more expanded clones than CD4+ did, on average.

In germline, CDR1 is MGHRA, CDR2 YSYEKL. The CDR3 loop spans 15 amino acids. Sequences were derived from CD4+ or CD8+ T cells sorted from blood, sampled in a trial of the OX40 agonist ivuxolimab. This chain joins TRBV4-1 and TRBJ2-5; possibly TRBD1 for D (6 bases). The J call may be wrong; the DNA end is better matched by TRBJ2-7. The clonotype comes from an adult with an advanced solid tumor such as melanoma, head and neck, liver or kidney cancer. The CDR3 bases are TGCGCCAGCAGCCAAGAGAACAGGGCATCCTACGAGCAGTACTTC. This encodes CASSQENRASYEQYF.